This is a list of T cell receptor beta chains from one sample in a study of immune aging and cytomegalovirus after organ transplant. The antigens of these receptors remain unknown. TCRdb reprocessed the single-cell sequencing reads with MiXCR, giving one entry per CDR3 protein. The sample shows about 21,000 distinct CDR3 sequences, approximately 40% of them seen only once. Sample: CMV peptide-activated CD4+ and CD8+ T cells sorted from blood, taken at five time points, pooled. The receptors were sampled from a female donor who had a heart transplant and CMV viremia. The CDR3 runs from the conserved cysteine through the conserved F or W. The order of the fields is CDR3 DNA, CDR3 protein, J gene, V gene, clone size, D gene. The D gene is left open where the match is weak. Some rows have no size entry. The others give once, few or many, or a class for an expanded clone.

TGCAGCGTCGTCCCGAGGGGAGAGTTAGAAAACATTCAGTACTTC,CSVVPRGELENIQYF,TRBJ2-4,TRBV29-1,NA,NA
TGTGCCAGCAGGAAGGACGGAGGGTACACAGATACGCAGTATTTT,CASRKDGGYTDTQYF,TRBJ2-3,TRBV5-4,NA,NA
TGTGCCAGCTCACCACAGGGCGCATCCTCAAATGAGCAGTTCTTC,CASSPQGASSNEQFF,TRBJ2-1,TRBV18,medium-sized,NA
TGCAGTGCTAGAGAACCGGGACAGCCTTATAATTCACCCCTCCACTTT,CSAREPGQPYNSPLHF,TRBJ1-6,TRBV20-1,NA,TRBD1
TGTGCCAGCAGTGAGGCAGGGGTAGAGCAGCCCCAGCATTTT,CASSEAGVEQPQHF,TRBJ1-5,TRBV6-1,many,NA
TGCAGCGTTGAGGCGTGGACAAGCAACAATGAGCAGTTCTTC,CSVEAWTSNNEQFF,TRBJ2-1,TRBV29-1,NA,NA
TGTGCCAGCAGCGGGACGGGACTTGCGGGGGTTCAAGAGACCCAGTACTTC,CASSGTGLAGVQETQYF,TRBJ2-5,TRBV5-4,NA,TRBD2
TGCAGTGCTAGCCAGGAACTAGAGCCCTACGAGCAGTACTTC,CSASQELEPYEQYF,TRBJ2-7,TRBV20-1,NA,NA
TGCAGTGCCCTTGAAACCCCGACCCGCCAAGGTCAGCCCCAGCATTTT,CSALETPTRQGQPQHF,TRBJ1-5,TRBV20-1,many,NA
TGTGCCAGCAGCTTGGATAGGAACCAGCCCCAGCATTTT,CASSLDRNQPQHF,TRBJ1-5,TRBV5-6,NA,NA
TGTGCCAGCAGCCCGGCTTTCGGGCAGCAAGAGACCCAGTACTTC,CASSPAFGQQETQYF,TRBJ2-5,TRBV7-9,NA,NA
TGTGCCAGCAGTTTTACGGGAGCAGTGAGCGAGCAGTTCTTC,CASSFTGAVSEQFF,TRBJ2-1,TRBV27,few,NA
TGTGCCAGCAGTTTACAGGGAAAGATGTCCAATCAGCCCCAGCATTTT,CASSLQGKMSNQPQHF,TRBJ1-5,TRBV28,once,NA
TGTGCCAGCAGTCCCTCATTAGCGGACTCCTACAATGAGCAGTTCTTC,CASSPSLADSYNEQFF,TRBJ2-1,TRBV28,few,NA
TGTGCCAGCAGCCGCCCCGGAGGGGAAGCTTTCTTT,CASSRPGGEAFF,TRBJ1-1,TRBV11-2,NA,NA
TGTGCCAGCAGGTCCGGGACTAGCGGACCCCTAGAGACCCAGTACTTC,CASRSGTSGPLETQYF,TRBJ2-5,TRBV2,many,TRBD2
TGTGCCAGCACCCGAAGGGCTAGCGGGGACAATGAGCAGTTCTTC,CASTRRASGDNEQFF,TRBJ2-1,TRBV12-3/TRBV12-4,NA,TRBD2
TGCGCCAGCAGTAGTCGATCGACCCAAGACACAGATACGCAGTATTTT,CASSSRSTQDTDTQYF,TRBJ2-3,TRBV10-1,NA,NA
TGTGCCATCAGTCGACTAGCAGGTTCCTACAATGAGCAGTTCTTC,CAISRLAGSYNEQFF,TRBJ2-1,TRBV10-3,few,TRBD2
TGTGCCAGTTCCCGACAGGGGGCTGTGGAAGCTTTCTTT,CASSRQGAVEAFF,TRBJ1-1,TRBV19,many,TRBD1
TGTGCCAGTAGTTTAAATGTTTCATTAGCACCACCGGACTTC,CASSLNVSLAPPDF,TRBJ2-5,TRBV28,NA,NA
TGCGGCGCTGAAAAGATCACCGGGACCAGCGGGTACAATGAGCAGTTCTTC,CGAEKITGTSGYNEQFF,TRBJ2-1,TRBV29-1,NA,NA
TGTGCCAGCAGCCTCAGACCTAGCGGAGGTCCCTACACAGATACGCAGTATTTT,CASSLRPSGGPYTDTQYF,TRBJ2-3,TRBV27,many,TRBD2
TGTGCCAGCAGCAAAAGCTTATATGTGCCAGGGCCCGAAAAACTGTTTTTT,CASSKSLYVPGPEKLFF,TRBJ1-4,TRBV21-1,many,NA
TGTGCCAGCAGCCCGGGACTAGCGGGGGGCTGGACGCAGTATTTT,CASSPGLAGGWTQYF,TRBJ2-3,TRBV7-3,NA,TRBD2
TGTGCCAGCCGGACTAGCGGGAGTCCGAATGAGCAGTTCTTC,CASRTSGSPNEQFF,TRBJ2-1,TRBV27,medium-sized,TRBD2
TGTGCCAGCAGTCGCACCGGGGACAGACAGGGCCTTTTGGGCTACACCTTC,CASSRTGDRQGLLGYTF,TRBJ1-2,TRBV2,few,TRBD1
TGTGCCAGCTGTGAAGCGGGTAGTTTCAGGGAAGCTTTCTTT,CASCEAGSFREAFF,TRBJ1-1,TRBV6-1,NA,NA
TGTGCCAGCAGTAACCTCTACGAGCAGTACTTC,CASSNLYEQYF,TRBJ2-7,TRBV13,few,NA
TGCGCCAGCAGCTTGGCGGCAGTTAATTCACCCCTCCACTTT,CASSLAAVNSPLHF,TRBJ1-6,TRBV5-1,few,NA
TGTGCCAGCGCAACAGGGGGACTAGCGGTGGAGGAGCAGTACTTC,CASATGGLAVEEQYF,TRBJ2-7,TRBV28,NA,TRBD2
TGTGCCAGCAGTTCCGGACAGGCTCCAACTAACTATGGCTACACCTTC,CASSSGQAPTNYGYTF,TRBJ1-2,TRBV11-2,NA,TRBD1
TGCAGTACCCGACAGGGGGAAGACTATGGCTACACCTTC,CSTRQGEDYGYTF,TRBJ1-2,TRBV20-1,NA,TRBD1
TGCAGTGCTCGGTTGGCAGGGGGACGATCACCCCTCCACTTT,CSARLAGGRSPLHF,TRBJ1-6,TRBV20-1,medium-sized,TRBD1
TGTGCCACCAGTGAGCGACAGGGCGGCAATCAGCCCCAGCATTTT,CATSERQGGNQPQHF,TRBJ1-5,TRBV24-1,NA,TRBD1
TGTGCCAGCAGCCCTGGGACTAGCGGGAGTCCCGAGCAGTACTTC,CASSPGTSGSPEQYF,TRBJ2-7,TRBV11-3,many,TRBD2
TGCAGTGCTAGACGGGTGGGCGGGGAACCCTACGAGCAGTACTTC,CSARRVGGEPYEQYF,TRBJ2-7,TRBV20-1,many,NA
TGTGTCAGCAGTAAGGGCCAAAGATATGAAAAGCTGTTTTTT,CVSSKGQRYEKLFF,TRBJ1-4,TRBV2,NA,NA
TGTGCCAGCAGATTGACTAGCGCAGATACGCAGTATTTT,CASRLTSADTQYF,TRBJ2-3,TRBV12-3/TRBV12-4,many,TRBD2
TGCGCCAGCAGCTTGGTAGGGGGAGCCTACAATGAGCAGTTCTTC,CASSLVGGAYNEQFF,TRBJ2-1,TRBV5-1,NA,NA
TGTGCCAGCAGTTACTCGAATGGGAACGAGCAGTACTTC,CASSYSNGNEQYF,TRBJ2-7,TRBV6-2/TRBV6-3,NA,NA
TGCGCCAGCAGCCTCCGTAGGCAGGGCGGCAACGAGCAGTACTTC,CASSLRRQGGNEQYF,TRBJ2-7,TRBV5-1,NA,NA
TGTGCCAGCAGCCAAGGGGGTATGGGTGAAAAACTGTTTTTT,CASSQGGMGEKLFF,TRBJ1-4,TRBV3-1,many,NA
TGTGCCATCAGTGCCTCCCGTGGACAAAAACAAGAGACCCAGTACTTC,CAISASRGQKQETQYF,TRBJ2-5,TRBV10-3,NA,NA
TGCAGCGCTAGTGACAAGGTGAAAGAGACCCAGTACTTT,CSASDKVKETQYF,TRBJ2-5,TRBV20-1,NA,NA
TGTGCCAGCAGCCCTAGCCCCCTTTTTGAGCAGTTCTTC,CASSPSPLFEQFF,TRBJ2-1,TRBV13,few,NA
TGTGCCATCAGCGGGCTAGCGGGAGATCTTGATACGCAGTATTTT,CAISGLAGDLDTQYF,TRBJ2-3,TRBV10-3,NA,TRBD2
TGCAGCGTTGAATATGGCAATTCTAGAGGCTACACCTTC,CSVEYGNSRGYTF,TRBJ1-2,TRBV29-1,NA,NA